One and the same sample provided the 26 T cell receptor beta chains below, sequenced in a study of cytomegalovirus exposure and HLA in healthy donors. 13 Jbeta primers and 60 Vbeta primers were used for the PCR. Clones were read by immunoSEQ multiplex PCR, and TCRdb kept only the in-frame ones, dropping some. The data show some 130,000 clones, with approximately 82% seen just once and 1.5% held by the top ten. The sequencing sample was made of PBMCs. Receptor source: a middle-aged man in good health and CMV-seronegative.

The V and J genes are TRBV29-1 and TRBJ1-2; D gene ambiguous. Germline lookup yields CDR1 SQVTM and CDR2 ANQGSEA. V was trimmed by 7 bases and J by 5 bases, leaving 11 bases between them. CDR3 size: 11 residues. The CDR3: CSGAAGYGYTF. CDR3 coding DNA: TGCAGCGGGGCGGCGGGTTATGGCTACACCTTC. The variable domain in full, completed from reference TRBV29-1 and TRBJ1-2, reads SAVISQKPSRDICQRGTSLTIQCQVDSQVTMMFWYRQQPGQSLTLIATANQGSEATYESGFVIDKFPISRPNLTFSTLTVSNMSPEDSSIYLCSGAAGYGYTFGSGTRLTVV.

This clone was recorded only once. The CDR3 protein is CASSLGPAGSEQYF. The CDR3 DNA follows: TGTGCCAGCAGCTTAGGGCCAGCAGGGTCCGAGCAGTACTTC. This sequence joins TRBV7-3 and TRBJ2-7; the D gene is possibly TRBD1 (5 bases). Germline V gene lookup returns CDR1 SGHTA and CDR2 FQGTGA. CDR3 size: 14 residues. Trimming took off 2 bases at V and 6 bases at J, with 14 bases between the two ends. The full variable domain, with the rest looked up from reference TRBV7-3 and TRBJ2-7, is GAGVSQTPSNKVTEKGKYVELRCDPISGHTALYWYRQSLGQGPEFLIYFQGTGAADDSGLPNDRFFAVRPEGSVSTLKIQRTERGDSAVYLCASSLGPAGSEQYFGPGTRLTVT.

This clone was detected only a few times. The J gene is TRBJ1-1, the V gene TRBV11-2; possibly TRBD1 for D (6 bases). The germline gives CDR1 SGHAT, CDR2 FQNNGV. This CDR3 has 14 residues. Between the trimmed V and J ends, which lost 4 bases and 1 base, there was a span of 10 bases. Here the CDR3 reads CASSSMTGNTEAFF. The CDR3 DNA is TGTGCCAGCAGCTCCATGACAGGGAACACTGAAGCTTTCTTT.

The chain combines TRBV19 with TRBJ1-1, with D tentatively TRBD1 (6 bases). The CDR3 is made up of 12 amino acids. The germline V gene has CDR1 LNHDA and CDR2 SQIVND (reference sequence). Trimming left V 3 bases short and J 7 bases short, with 9 bases between. CDR3 sequence: CASSIGDNEAFF. The CDR3 nucleotides are TGTGCCAGTAGTATTGGGGACAATGAAGCTTTCTTT.

The genes are TRBV5-1 and TRBJ2-1; maybe TRBD1 (6 bases). Germline assignment: CDR1 SGHRS and CDR2 YFSETQ. CDR3 length equals 16 residues. With 1 base removed from V and 4 bases from J, the gap between germline ends came to 15 bases. CDR3 nucleotide sequence: TGCGCCAGCAGCTTGAGTCAGGGGTTGGGGTACAATGAGCAGTTCTTC. As protein: CASSLSQGLGYNEQFF.

V and J are TRBV10-3 and TRBJ1-4; D possibly corresponds to TRBD1 (5 bases). The V and J ends lost 11 bases and 5 bases respectively, with 15 bases between them. The CDR3 loop spans 13 amino acids. Germline V gene data show CDR1 as ENHRY and CDR2 as SYGVKD. Written as DNA, the CDR3 is TGTGCCGCCGGAGAGACAGCAAATGAAAAACTGTTTTTT. It yields the protein CAAGETANEKLFF.

V gene TRBV2 combines with J gene TRBJ2-3, with 8 bases that match TRBD1. Unmatched junction bases numbered 5, after V lost 3 bases and J lost 3 bases. The CDR3 is 15 residues long. The germline CDR1 and CDR2 sequences are SNHLY and FYNNEI. CDR3 loop: CASSEGQVETDTQYF. CDR3 bases: TGTGCCAGCAGTGAGGGACAGGTCGAGACAGATACGCAGTATTTT.

The chain joins TRBV6-6 to TRBJ2-1, with D maybe TRBD1 (5 bases). CDR1 and CDR2 from the germline V gene are MNHNY and SVGAGI (reference sequence). The CDR3 contains 15 residues. The V gene lost 6 bases and the J gene lost 0 bases, with 12 bases spanning the gap. The CDR3, as DNA: TGTGCCAGCAGCCTGCAGGGCAGCTCCTACAATGAGCAGTTCTTC. Translation gives CASSLQGSSYNEQFF.

This chain uses TRBV30 with TRBJ2-7; D uncertain. This CDR3 has 13 residues. With 6 bases removed from V and 0 bases from J, the gap between germline ends came to 12 bases. Germline V gene sequence: CDR1 GTSNPN, CDR2 SVGIG (reference sequence). CDR3 region: CACKSGYSYEQYF. CDR3 coding DNA: TGTGCCTGCAAGTCAGGATACTCCTACGAGCAGTACTTC.

The chain employs TRBV4-1 and TRBJ1-1; D unclear. Germline lookup yields CDR1 MGHRA and CDR2 YSYEKL. V gave up 6 bases and J gave up 2 bases, with 13 bases separating them. The CDR3 has 14 amino acids. The chain's CDR3 is CASRLYDTNTEAFF. In DNA, the CDR3 is TGCGCCAGCAGACTTTATGACACAAACACTGAAGCTTTCTTT.

The rearrangement links TRBV5-5 to TRBJ1-5; D gene unclear. This CDR3 comprises 13 residues. Per germline, CDR1 SGHKS and CDR2 YYEKEE (reference sequence). The germline V and J ends were trimmed by 4 bases and 3 bases, with 8 bases remaining between them. CDR3 in amino acids: CASSPSPNQPQHF. The CDR3, as DNA: TGTGCCAGCAGCCCTTCCCCCAATCAGCCCCAGCATTTT. Full variable domain (rest looked up from reference TRBV5-5 and TRBJ1-5): DAGVTQSPTHLIKTRGQQVTLRCSPISGHKSVSWYQQVLGQGPQFIFQYYEKEERGRGNFPDRFSARQFPNYSSELNVNALLLGDSALYLCASSPSPNQPQHFGDGTRLSIL.

V usage is TRBV4-1 and J usage is TRBJ1-5, with a possible D match to TRBD1 (6 bases). Germline V gene sequence: CDR1 MGHRA, CDR2 YSYEKL. This CDR3 spans 14 amino acids. V was clipped by 5 bases and J by 1 base, with 9 bases between them. CDR3 protein: CASSERGSNQPQHF. CDR3 nucleotides: TGCGCCAGCAGCGAAAGGGGGAGCAATCAGCCCCAGCATTTT.

J is TRBJ2-1 and V is TRBV4-1; 7 bases map to TRBD2. Losses at the gene ends were 1 base for V and 9 bases for J; bases not matched to a gene: 12. This CDR3 comprises 16 residues. The germline CDR1 and CDR2 sequences are MGHRA and YSYEKL. This CDR3 reads CASSQGRDYPYPEQFF. The CDR3 DNA is TGCGCCAGCAGCCAAGGCCGGGACTACCCCTATCCTGAGCAGTTCTTC.

The gene calls are TRBV19 and TRBJ1-5, with D possibly TRBD1 on 6 matching bases. From germline, CDR1 is LNHDA and CDR2 SQIVND (reference sequence). V was shortened by 3 bases and J by 7 bases, with 13 bases between the two germline ends. CDR3 length equals 14 residues. The CDR3 DNA reads as TGTGCCAGTAGTATTTGGGGGCCAGGGCAGCCCCAGCATTTT. Amino acids: CASSIWGPGQPQHF.

Comment on this clone: At one boundary the junction diverges from the germline segment, which might be a read error. This chain connects TRBV7-9 to TRBJ2-2; TRBD1 might be the D (5 bases). CDR1 SEHNR and CDR2 FQNEAQ come from the germline V gene (reference sequence). The CDR3 extends over 14 amino acids. The CDR3 DNA reads as TGTTCCAGCAGCTTAGGTACAGGAACCGGGGAGCTGTTTTTT. Protein: CSSSLGTGTGELFF.

The rearrangement uses TRBV11-2 and TRBJ2-5; TRBD2 matches at 13 bases. The ends lost 5 bases at V and 1 base at J; junction bases unmatched: 4. Germline CDR1 SGHAT, CDR2 FQNNGV. There are 16 residues in the CDR3. The CDR3 sequence: CASSTRLAGGQETQYF. For the CDR3, the DNA is TGTGCCAGCAGCACCCGACTAGCGGGGGGCCAAGAGACCCAGTACTTC.

The chain carries TRBV6-5 and TRBJ1-1, with D unclear. Germline-derived CDR1 and CDR2 are MNHEY and SVGAGI. The V end was cut by 7 bases, the J end by 3 bases, with 6 bases between. This CDR3 has 11 residues. CDR3 sequence reads: CASKRDTEAFF. CDR3 nucleotide sequence: TGTGCCAGCAAACGGGACACTGAAGCTTTCTTT.

This clone is labeled as medium-sized. The V and J genes are TRBV5-8 and TRBJ2-7, with 9 bases that match TRBD1. This CDR3 has 15 amino acids. J lost 3 bases, V lost 5 bases, and 9 bases had no gene match. Germline loops: CDR1 SGHTS, CDR2 YDEGEE. CDR3 bases: TGTGCCAGCAGAGCCGGGACAGGGCTGCGCTACGAGCAGTACTTC. Its protein product is CASRAGTGLRYEQYF.

The chain joins TRBV2 to TRBJ1-1; 8 positions agree with TRBD1. The CDR3 contains 13 residues. The V gene end was trimmed by 11 bases and the J gene end by 0 bases; junction bases not matched to a gene: 5. From germline, CDR1 is SNHLY and CDR2 FYNNEI. CDR3 residues: CAGTGQVNTEAFF. As DNA, the CDR3 is TGTGCCGGGACAGGACAGGTGAACACTGAAGCTTTCTTT.

V and J are TRBV6-4 and TRBJ1-3, with unresolved D. This CDR3 is built from 10 residues. CDR1 is MRHNA and CDR2 is SNTAGT in the germline V gene. Here the CDR3 reads CVTVGNTIYF. For the CDR3, the DNA is TGTGTCACAGTTGGAAACACCATATATTTT.

On this clone itself: One junction end disagrees with the germline gene, perhaps due to a read error. This chain connects TRBV4-3 to TRBJ2-7; the match to TRBD1 covers 11 bases. In germline, CDR1 is LGHNA, CDR2 YSLEER. CDR3 length: 16 amino acids. In DNA form, the CDR3 reads TGCGCCAACAGCCAAGAGGCCGGGACAGGGGGAAGCGAGCAGTACTTC. It specifies CANSQEAGTGGSEQYF.

This clone occurred a few times. The V gene is TRBV2, the J gene TRBJ1-1; 8 bases line up with TRBD1. The CDR3 spans 14 residues. Germline loops: CDR1 SNHLY, CDR2 FYNNEI. After removal of 7 bases from V and 5 bases from J, the junction contained 9 bases not matched to a gene. Here the CDR3 DNA reads TGTGCCAGCATGGGAGACAGGGGTAGTACTGAAGCTTTCTTT. It codes for CASMGDRGSTEAFF.

Comments on this clone: Other DNA variants within this sample encode the same CDR3. The J gene is TRBJ2-1, the V gene TRBV11-3; D is unresolved. The V gene's germline CDR1 is SGHNT and CDR2 YENEEA. CDR3 length: 16 residues. V gave up 0 bases and J gave up 0 bases, with 9 bases separating them. The CDR3 DNA follows: TGTGCCAGCAGCTTAGATCGCGATAGCTCCTACAATGAGCAGTTCTTC. This codes for CASSLDRDSSYNEQFF. The variable domain in full, with the rest retrieved from reference TRBV11-3 and TRBJ2-1, is EAGVVQSPRYKIIEKKQPVAFWCNPISGHNTLYWYLQNLGQGPELLIRYENEEAVDDSQLPKDRFSAERLKGVDSTLKIQPAELGDSAVYLCASSLDRDSSYNEQFFGPGTRLTVL.

A remark on this clone: A junction boundary mismatches the germline segment, possibly from a read error. The genes are TRBV11-2 and TRBJ1-1, with D perhaps matching TRBD1 (5 bases). The germline gives CDR1 SGHAT, CDR2 FQNNGV. CDR3 length: 11 amino acids. In DNA, the CDR3 is TGTGCCAGCAGCCCAGGGCTGGAAGTTTTCTTT. It yields the protein CASSPGLEVFF.

The chain uses TRBV7-9 and TRBJ1-4; weak D call: TRBD1 (6 bases). Germline V lookup: CDR1 SEHNR, CDR2 FQNEAQ (reference sequence). Trimming stripped 0 bases from V and 7 bases from J, with 15 bases between. The CDR3 totals 16 residues. CDR3 nucleotide sequence: TGTGCCAGCAGCTTAGCGAGGGGGAGGGATGGTGAAAAACTGTTTTTT. Residues: CASSLARGRDGEKLFF.

This chain uses TRBV4-2 with TRBJ2-7; weak D call: TRBD1 (5 bases). This CDR3 comprises 12 residues. V dropped 4 bases and J dropped 7 bases, with 11 bases sitting between them. Germline V gene data show CDR1 as LGHNA and CDR2 as YNFKEQ. CDR3 nucleotides: TGTGCCAGCAGCCCCAGGGCGGAGGAGCAGTACTTC. Its translation is CASSPRAEEQYF.